These T cell receptor beta chains were read from a single sample in a study of identical twins. TCRdb re-derived calls from the 5' RACE reads in MiXCR, one entry per CDR3 protein. The sample has about 690,000 distinct CDR3 sequences; roughly 6% are singletons. The sample taken for sequencing was naive T cells sorted from blood. Every receptor here comes from a man between 18 and 29 years old in good health. Both conserved end residues are part of each CDR3. Each record gives: J gene, clone size, D gene, V gene, CDR3 DNA, CDR3 protein. A D gene is named only where the DNA matches it firmly. Clone size appears in some rows only: once, few, many, or a class for an expanded clone.

>TRBJ2-1|many|-|TRBV12-3/TRBV12-4
TGTGCCAGCAGTCCGAGGGGGGAAGGTTACAATGAGCAGTTCTTC
CASSPRGEGYNEQFF
>TRBJ2-7|many|TRBD2|TRBV20-1
TGCAGTGCTACACCTGCGGGAGGGGCGGGAGGTCTAACCTTGGGCGAGCAGTACTTC
CSATPAGGAGGLTLGEQYF
>TRBJ2-1|few|-|TRBV20-1
TGCAGTGCTCGTCCCGGGACTGGCTCCTACAATGAGCAGTTCTTC
CSARPGTGSYNEQFF
>TRBJ2-3|few|-|TRBV6-1
TGTGCCAGCAGTGAAGCGGGTCGCACAGATACGCAGTATTTT
CASSEAGRTDTQYF
>TRBJ1-3|many|TRBD1|TRBV20-1
TGCAGTGCTAGGGTGGCAGGGGGTTATGGAAACACCATATATTTT
CSARVAGGYGNTIYF
>TRBJ2-1|-|-|TRBV12-3/TRBV12-4
TGTGCCAGCAGTTTTAATAGGGGTTCCTACAATGAGCAGTTCTTC
CASSFNRGSYNEQFF
>TRBJ2-3|few|TRBD2|TRBV20-1
TGCAGTGCAGAACTAGCGGGAGCAGATACGCAGTATTTT
CSAELAGADTQYF
>TRBJ1-1|many|-|TRBV5-1
TGCGCCAGCAGCTTGGCCCCGACAGGGAACACTGAAGCTTTCTTT
CASSLAPTGNTEAFF
>TRBJ2-7|-|-|TRBV7-9
TGTGCCAGCAGCTCGCGGGGAGCCTGCGAGCAGTACTTC
CASSSRGACEQYF
>TRBJ2-3|-|-|TRBV4-3
TGCGCCAGCAGCCAAGAATCTTGGGATACGCAGTATTTT
CASSQESWDTQYF
>TRBJ1-3|-|TRBD1|TRBV5-1
TGCGCCAGCAGTCTTGGGACAGGGGGCCAAAACACCATATATTTT
CASSLGTGGQNTIYF
>TRBJ1-5|few|TRBD1|TRBV4-1
TGCGCCAGCAGCCATATGACAGGGGATGAGCAGCCCCAGCATTTT
CASSHMTGDEQPQHF
>TRBJ2-1|many|-|TRBV7-2
TGTGCCAGCAGCTCACGACAGGTCAATGAGCAGTTCTTC
CASSSRQVNEQFF
>TRBJ2-7|few|TRBD2|TRBV15
TGTGCCACCAGCAGAGATTGGTTGGGGGCTAGCGGGTCTCCCGAGCAGTACTTC
CATSRDWLGASGSPEQYF
>TRBJ1-5|few|TRBD1|TRBV7-2
TGTGCCAGCAGCCCCCGTCCCGGGACAGGGAGAAATCAGCCCCAGCATTTT
CASSPRPGTGRNQPQHF
>TRBJ2-1|few|TRBD2|TRBV11-3
TGTGCCAGCAGCCCTAGGGAGGGCCGCTACAATGAGCAGTTCTTC
CASSPREGRYNEQFF
>TRBJ2-5|-|-|TRBV12-3/TRBV12-4
TGTGCCAGCAGTCCTAGGGCCCGAGAGACCCAGTACTTC
CASSPRARETQYF
>TRBJ1-1|few|-|TRBV10-3
TGTGCCATCAGTGCCGGGTCCTACACTGAAGCTTTCTTT
CAISAGSYTEAFF
>TRBJ2-3|many|-|TRBV15
TGTGCCACCAGCAGAGAGACTAGCACAGATACGCAGTATTTT
CATSRETSTDTQYF
>TRBJ2-6|-|-|TRBV2
TGTGCCAGCACCAACCTCTACAACGCTGGGGCCAACGTCCTGACTTTC
CASTNLYNAGANVLTF
>TRBJ2-5|many|TRBD2|TRBV6-5
TGTGCCAGCAGTTACGTAGCGGGAGTCGAGGAGACCCAGTACTTC
CASSYVAGVEETQYF
>TRBJ1-2|many|-|TRBV6-5
TGTGCCAGCCGGGTCGGCTACACCTTC
CASRVGYTF
>TRBJ2-7|few|-|TRBV28
TGTGCCAGCAGTTTTCACGGTTCCACCTACGAGCAGTACTTC
CASSFHGSTYEQYF
>TRBJ2-6|-|-|TRBV9
TGTGCCAGCAGCGTAGAACCCCAAACTTCCTCTGGGGCCAACGTCCTGACTTTC
CASSVEPQTSSGANVLTF
>TRBJ2-7|many|-|TRBV6-5
TGTGCCAGCAGTTACTCTGGACTAAACTACGAGCAGTACTTC
CASSYSGLNYEQYF
>TRBJ2-1|-|-|TRBV7-7
TGTGCCAGCAGCCGATTGGGCGGGTCCTACAATGAGCAGTTCTTC
CASSRLGGSYNEQFF
>TRBJ2-2|-|TRBD2|TRBV29-1
TGCAGTGTTGAATCGACTAGCGGGATAGGTGCCGGGGAGCTGTTTTTT
CSVESTSGIGAGELFF
>TRBJ1-5|many|TRBD1|TRBV5-5
TGTGCCAGCACCCCAGGGGGGGTCAGCAATCAGCCCCAGCATTTT
CASTPGGVSNQPQHF
>TRBJ2-1|many|-|TRBV12-3/TRBV12-4
TGTGCCAGCAGTCGCTGGAATGAGCAGTTCTTC
CASSRWNEQFF
>TRBJ2-5|many|TRBD2|TRBV5-6
TGTGCCAGCAGCTCGACTACCCTGGGACTAGCGGACCAAGAGACCCAGTACTTC
CASSSTTLGLADQETQYF
>TRBJ2-4|many|-|TRBV6-5
TGTGCCAGCAGCTTAACTTTAGCCAAAAACATTCAGTACTTC
CASSLTLAKNIQYF
>TRBJ2-5|many|-|TRBV10-3
TGTGCCATCAGTTCAGGCAATATTGAGACCCAGTACTTC
CAISSGNIETQYF
>TRBJ2-7|many|-|TRBV7-2
TGTGCCAGCAGCTTATATTCGGGGGACGAGCAGTACTTC
CASSLYSGDEQYF
>TRBJ1-5|-|-|TRBV18
TGTGCCAGCTCACCGGAGGGTAGCAATCAGCCCCAGCATTTT
CASSPEGSNQPQHF
>TRBJ2-1|-|TRBD1|TRBV10-3
TGTGCCATCCAAAGGGGCCAGGGGGCTTTAGGTGAGCAGTTCTTC
CAIQRGQGALGEQFF
>TRBJ2-3|-|-|TRBV19
TGTGCCACCACGGGGGACACAGATACGCAGTATTTT
CATTGDTDTQYF
>TRBJ2-2|-|-|TRBV14
TGTGCCAGCAGCCAAGTCGCGCGATACACCGGGGAGCTGTTTTTT
CASSQVARYTGELFF
>TRBJ2-1|-|TRBD2|TRBV6-2/TRBV6-3
TGTGCCAGCAGAGATGCCGGGACTAGCGTAGGGGAGCAGTTCTTC
CASRDAGTSVGEQFF
>TRBJ1-1|many|TRBD1|TRBV29-1
TGCAGCGTTGGGGACAGGGGACATACTGAAGCTTTCTTT
CSVGDRGHTEAFF
>TRBJ2-1|many|-|TRBV20-1
TGCAGTGCCACGCCGCTAGGTGTCTACAATGAGCAGTTCTTC
CSATPLGVYNEQFF
>TRBJ1-5|few|TRBD1|TRBV12-3/TRBV12-4
TGTGCCAGCAGTCGGGACAGGCCCACGCCCCAGCATTTT
CASSRDRPTPQHF
>TRBJ1-1|-|-|TRBV5-5
TGTGCCAGCAGCTTGGCGACGACAGTAAACACTGAAGCTTTCTTT
CASSLATTVNTEAFF
>TRBJ2-3|-|TRBD2|TRBV5-6
TGTGCCAGCAGCTATGATCTCGGACTAGCGGAGGGGACAGATACGCAGTATTTT
CASSYDLGLAEGTDTQYF
>TRBJ2-5|many|-|TRBV24-1
TGTGCCACCAGTGACCCTCCTACAGGGACCCAGTACTTC
CATSDPPTGTQYF
>TRBJ2-5|-|TRBD2|TRBV2
TGTGCCAGCAGTCCTAGCGGGACCCAAGAGACCCAGTACTTC
CASSPSGTQETQYF
>TRBJ2-2|many|-|TRBV7-9
TGTGCCAGCAGCTTCCTGTGGCAGGCCCAGAACACCGGGGAGCTGTTTTTT
CASSFLWQAQNTGELFF
>TRBJ2-5|-|-|TRBV7-2
TGTGCCAGCAGCTCGCCCTCGACTCGGGGCAAGACCCAGTACTTC
CASSSPSTRGKTQYF
>TRBJ2-3|few|TRBD1|TRBV27
TGTGCCAGCACTCCGGTCCAGGGGGAGTCAGATACGCAGTATTTT
CASTPVQGESDTQYF
>TRBJ2-4|few|-|TRBV2
TGTGCCAGCAGAGGCAGGGATAGCAAAAACATTCAGTACTTC
CASRGRDSKNIQYF
>TRBJ1-1|many|TRBD1|TRBV12-3/TRBV12-4
TGTGCCAGCAGTTTATTCGGACAGGGGGACACTGAAGCTTTCTTT
CASSLFGQGDTEAFF
>TRBJ2-1|-|TRBD2|TRBV10-3
TGTGCCACGGCGTCGCGGGAGCTAGGGGAGCAGTTCTTC
CATASRELGEQFF
>TRBJ1-3|many|-|TRBV12-3/TRBV12-4
TGTGCCAGCAGCCCAATCAAAGGGGAGGTCCCCTCTGGAAACACCATATATTTT
CASSPIKGEVPSGNTIYF
>TRBJ2-3|-|TRBD1|TRBV19
TGTCCCAGTAGACCGGGACAGGGGGCAACAGATACGCAGTATTTT
CPSRPGQGATDTQYF
>TRBJ2-7|-|-|TRBV10-2
TGCGCCAGCAGTGAGTCTTTTTCGGGAGAGCAGTACTTC
CASSESFSGEQYF
>TRBJ2-1|few|TRBD2|TRBV7-8
TGTGCCAGCAGCGCCCCACTAGCGGGAGCGTCAAATGAGCAGTTCTTC
CASSAPLAGASNEQFF
>TRBJ2-4|few|-|TRBV7-2
TGTGCCAGCAGCGTTAACAGGGAACTCATTCAGTACTTC
CASSVNRELIQYF
>TRBJ2-7|-|TRBD1|TRBV6-1
TGTGCCAGCAGTCGAACGACAGGGGGGATCTACGAGCAGTACTTC
CASSRTTGGIYEQYF
>TRBJ2-3|many|-|TRBV4-2
TGTGCCAGCGGCACGTCTCTAACCACAGATACGCAGTATTTT
CASGTSLTTDTQYF
>TRBJ2-7|many|-|TRBV20-1
TGCAGTGCTAGAGCTCTAGCGCAGGATCCCTACGAGCAGTACTTC
CSARALAQDPYEQYF